This T cell receptor beta chain was identified in a study of T cells in Graves' hyperthyroidism and ophthalmopathy. Study-level information: Peripheral blood sampling occurred at initial diagnosis, before any treatment. General study points: A 13 V-J model separated ophthalmopathy from stable hyperthyroidism.

Many counts were recorded for this clonotype. Antigen specificity is unknown. There were TCR beta CDR3 regions amplified from RNA transcripts. The TCR CDR3 first-round RT-PCR relied on the HTBI primer set. A single record per CDR3 protein comes from TCRdb applying MiXCR to the multiplex PCR reads. The sample consists of approximately 410,000 distinct CDR3 sequences, roughly 14% of them appearing once. The CDR3 totals 13 residues. V lost 5 bases and J 3 bases, leaving 10 bases between the germline ends. Germline V gene sequence: CDR1 KGHSH, CDR2 LQKENI. Duration under 3 months, a NOSPECS grade of at least 4, and a Clinical Activity Score of at least 3 characterized the ophthalmopathy patients.

What was sequenced was blood. This receptor was obtained from a man aged 18 to 30 with Graves' ophthalmopathy. This sequence joins TRBV18 and TRBJ1-1; D is possibly TRBD1 (6 bases). In DNA form, the CDR3 reads TGTGCCAGCTCATACAGGGAGGACACTGAAGCTTTCTTT. This codes for CASSYREDTEAFF.